What follows are 20 T cell receptor beta chains derived from one specimen sequenced in a study of T cell changes during pregnancy in multiple sclerosis. The data were produced by immunoSEQ multiplex PCR, yet TCRdb's version contains in-frame clones alone and is incomplete. The table records approximately 69,000 clones, roughly nine tenths of them present only once. The sequences come from peripheral blood, collected in the second trimester of pregnancy. The receptors shown here come from a female donor in good health, enrolled as a control in a pregnancy study.

The gene calls are TRBV7-2 and TRBJ1-5; perhaps TRBD1 as D (5 bases). The CDR3 is 16 residues long. V lost 5 bases and J lost 7, with 21 bases in between. The germline V gene has CDR1 SGHTA and CDR2 FQGNSA. CDR3: CASSPGTGGFRQPQHF. The CDR3 bases are TGTGCCAGCAGCCCCGGGACGGGAGGCTTCAGGCAGCCCCAGCATTTT.

The chain carries TRBV7-9 and TRBJ2-3; 7 nucleotides line up with TRBD1. This CDR3 comprises 14 residues. After removal of 7 bases from V and 2 bases from J, the junction contained 6 bases not matched to a gene. Germline CDR1 is SEHNR and CDR2 is FQNEAQ (reference sequence). CDR3 sequence reads: CASIWDSPTDTQYF. The CDR3 region has the DNA TGTGCCAGCATCTGGGACAGCCCCACAGATACGCAGTATTTT.

The chain employs TRBV7-8 and TRBJ2-1; maybe TRBD1 (8 bases). Germline V gives CDR1 SGHVS, CDR2 FQNEAQ. V lost 5 bases and J 6 bases, leaving 23 bases between the germline ends. The CDR3 contains 17 residues. CDR3 sequence (DNA): TGTGCCAGCAGCCCGGGGGGTAGGGACAGGTTGATCAATGAGCAGTTCTTC. This gives the protein CASSPGGRDRLINEQFF. The full variable domain, rest sourced from reference TRBV7-8 and TRBJ2-1, is GAGVSQSPRYKVAKRGQDVALRCDPISGHVSLFWYQQALGQGPEFLTYFQNEAQLDKSGLPSDRFFAERPEGSVSTLKIQRTQQEDSAVYLCASSPGGRDRLINEQFFGPGTRLTVL.

The chain links TRBV9 to TRBJ1-1; 7 bases agree with TRBD1. Trimming took 4 bases from V and 6 from J; bases not matched to a gene: 6. CDR1 is SGDLS, CDR2 YYNGEE, per germline. The CDR3 loop spans 13 amino acids. The CDR3 sequence is CASSQTGVAEAFF. As DNA, the CDR3 is TGTGCCAGCAGCCAAACAGGGGTGGCTGAAGCTTTCTTT.

V is TRBV5-6 and J is TRBJ2-7, with D maybe TRBD1 (5 bases). Trimming removed 6 bases at V and 6 bases at J, with 16 bases between. Germline lookup yields CDR1 SGHDT and CDR2 YYEEEE. The CDR3 spans 13 residues. DNA of the CDR3: TGTGCCAGCACCATTGGCCAGGGATTCGAGCAGTACTTC. Its protein is CASTIGQGFEQYF.

V gene TRBV4-2 combines with J gene TRBJ2-1; TRBD1 matches at 9 bases. Germline-derived CDR1 and CDR2 are LGHNA and YNFKEQ. The CDR3 totals 16 residues. The V gene end was trimmed by 1 base and the J gene end by 6 bases; junction bases not matched to a gene: 7. The CDR3 reads CASSQVGTGKGNEQFF. The CDR3 DNA follows: TGTGCCAGCAGCCAAGTAGGGACAGGGAAGGGCAATGAGCAGTTCTTC.

This sequence joins TRBV5-6 and TRBJ2-1; 8 bases fit TRBD2. CDR3 length: 13 residues. After removal of 1 base from V and 10 bases from J, the junction contained 4 bases not matched to a gene. Per the germline V gene, CDR1 is SGHDT and CDR2 is YYEEEE. The CDR3 sequence is CASSLRGGDEQFF. Written as DNA, the CDR3 is TGTGCCAGCAGCTTGCGGGGGGGGGACGAGCAGTTCTTC.

V usage is TRBV6-5 and J usage is TRBJ1-1; TRBD1 might be the D (6 bases). This CDR3 spans 13 amino acids. Germline values: CDR1 MNHEY, CDR2 SVGAGI. Between the trimmed V and J ends, which lost 5 bases and 7 bases, there was a span of 14 bases. CDR3 region: CASSVQGPVEAFF. The CDR3 region has the DNA TGTGCCAGCAGTGTACAGGGACCCGTTGAAGCTTTCTTT.

The rearrangement joins TRBV28 to TRBJ1-4; no clear D gene. The CDR3 spans 12 residues. Trimming removed 7 bases from V and 6 bases from J, with 9 bases in between. CDR1 and CDR2 from the germline V gene are MDHEN and SYDVKM. CDR3 DNA sequence: TGTGCCAGCATGAGAGGGTATGAAAAACTGTTTTTT. Translated, it gives CASMRGYEKLFF.

The J gene is TRBJ2-3, the V gene TRBV7-3; D may be TRBD1 (7 bases). Germline V gene data show CDR1 as SGHTA and CDR2 as FQGTGA. The V and J ends lost 7 bases and 1 base respectively, with 21 bases between them. This CDR3 is 17 amino acids long. In DNA, the CDR3 is TGTGCCAGCACCGGGACAGAAGTTTCGGGGGGCACAGATACGCAGTATTTT. This codes for CASTGTEVSGGTDTQYF.

This chain uses TRBV4-2 with TRBJ2-1; tentative D call: TRBD1 (6 bases). In germline, CDR1 is LGHNA, CDR2 YNFKEQ. Trimming took off 1 base at V and 3 bases at J, with 10 bases between the two ends. The CDR3 spans 15 residues. This CDR3 reads CASSQGGLDYNEQFF. The DNA for the CDR3 is TGTGCCAGCAGCCAAGGGGGGCTCGACTACAATGAGCAGTTCTTC.

The rearrangement links TRBV9 to TRBJ1-1; D gene uncertain. Germline CDR1 reads SGDLS; CDR2 reads YYNGEE. V was cut by 4 bases and J by 0 bases, with 13 bases left in between. The CDR3 is 15 residues long. This chain's CDR3 is CASSRQILMNTEAFF. In DNA, the CDR3 is TGTGCCAGCAGCCGACAAATTCTTATGAACACTGAAGCTTTCTTT.

The chain uses TRBV9 and TRBJ1-2; D is perhaps TRBD1 (5 bases). The CDR3 is 15 residues long. Trimming pared 0 bases from V and 5 bases from J, leaving 14 bases between. In germline, CDR1 is SGDLS, CDR2 YYNGEE. As DNA, the CDR3 is TGTGCCAGCAGCGTAGGGGGCGGACGGCAGTATGGCTACACCTTC. This sequence encodes CASSVGGGRQYGYTF.

CDR3 sequence reads: CASSLSDSTEAFF. CDR3 DNA sequence: TGTGCCAGCAGTTTATCGGACAGCACTGAAGCTTTCTTT. The chain recombines TRBV27 with TRBJ1-1, with a tentative D call TRBD1 (6 bases). V was clipped by 0 bases and J by 4 bases, with 6 bases between them. This CDR3 is 13 amino acids long. In germline, CDR1 is MNHEY, CDR2 SMNVEV (reference sequence).

J is TRBJ1-4 and V is TRBV7-9, with D hard to call. This CDR3 spans 13 amino acids. The germline V gene encodes CDR1 SEHNR and CDR2 FQNEAQ (reference sequence). V lost 3 bases and J lost 0, with 2 bases in between. This CDR3 reads CASSFTTNEKLFF. The CDR3 coding sequence is TGTGCCAGCAGCTTTACAACTAATGAAAAACTGTTTTTT.

The chain has TRBV2 and TRBJ1-4; D unresolved. Germline CDR1 reads SNHLY; CDR2 reads FYNNEI. V dropped 6 bases and J dropped 7 bases, with 12 bases sitting between them. CDR3 length: 13 amino acids. CDR3 DNA: TGTGCCAGCAGCTCAGGTTTTGGTGAAAAACTGTTTTTT. Amino acids: CASSSGFGEKLFF.

The chain uses TRBV9 and TRBJ2-3; TRBD2 matches at 11 bases. Germline CDR1 SGDLS, CDR2 YYNGEE. CDR3 length equals 16 residues. With 0 bases clipped from V and 3 bases from J, the junction kept 3 bases outside the gene matches. For the CDR3, the DNA is TGTGCCAGCAGCGTAGTAGCGGGGGGGAGAACAGATACGCAGTATTTT. This translates into CASSVVAGGRTDTQYF.

The genes are TRBV28 and TRBJ2-7; maybe TRBD1 (5 bases). The CDR3 extends over 12 amino acids. The germline V gene encodes CDR1 MDHEN and CDR2 SYDVKM. Deletions cut 2 bases from V and 8 bases from J, with 10 bases between. For the CDR3, the DNA is TGTGCCAGCAGTTTACAGGGATCCCAGCAGTACTTC. Translation: CASSLQGSQQYF.

The V call is TRBV15, the J call TRBJ2-7; 7 bases line up with TRBD1. The CDR3 length is 14 residues. CDR1 is LNHNV and CDR2 is YYDKDF in the germline V gene (reference sequence). The J segment lost 4 bases and the V segment lost 0 bases, leaving 3 bases of the junction unmatched. The CDR3 DNA is TGTGCCACCAGCAGAGATTCCAGGGGGTACGAGCAGTACTTC. It yields the protein CATSRDSRGYEQYF.

This chain links TRBV6-5 with TRBJ1-5, with a possible D match to TRBD1 (6 bases). Trimming stripped 4 bases from V and 2 bases from J, with 6 bases between. In germline, CDR1 is MNHEY, CDR2 SVGAGI. The CDR3 contains 13 residues. The CDR3 nucleotides are TGTGCCAGCAGTTGGACAGGCAATCAGCCCCAGCATTTT. Protein sequence: CASSWTGNQPQHF.